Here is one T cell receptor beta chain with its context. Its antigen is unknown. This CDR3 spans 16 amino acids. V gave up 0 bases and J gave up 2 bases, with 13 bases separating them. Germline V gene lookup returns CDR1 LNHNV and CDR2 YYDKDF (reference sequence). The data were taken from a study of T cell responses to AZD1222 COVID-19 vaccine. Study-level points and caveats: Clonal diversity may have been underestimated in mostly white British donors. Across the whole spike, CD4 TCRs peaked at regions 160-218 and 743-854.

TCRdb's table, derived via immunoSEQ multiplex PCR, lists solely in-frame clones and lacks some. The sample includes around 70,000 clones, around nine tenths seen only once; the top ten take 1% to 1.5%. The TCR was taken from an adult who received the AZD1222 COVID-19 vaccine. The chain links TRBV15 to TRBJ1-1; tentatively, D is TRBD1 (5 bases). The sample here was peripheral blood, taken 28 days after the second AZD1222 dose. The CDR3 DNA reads TGTGCCACCAGCAGAGATTTCGACAGCTTCAACACTGAAGCTTTCTTT. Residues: CATSRDFDSFNTEAFF.